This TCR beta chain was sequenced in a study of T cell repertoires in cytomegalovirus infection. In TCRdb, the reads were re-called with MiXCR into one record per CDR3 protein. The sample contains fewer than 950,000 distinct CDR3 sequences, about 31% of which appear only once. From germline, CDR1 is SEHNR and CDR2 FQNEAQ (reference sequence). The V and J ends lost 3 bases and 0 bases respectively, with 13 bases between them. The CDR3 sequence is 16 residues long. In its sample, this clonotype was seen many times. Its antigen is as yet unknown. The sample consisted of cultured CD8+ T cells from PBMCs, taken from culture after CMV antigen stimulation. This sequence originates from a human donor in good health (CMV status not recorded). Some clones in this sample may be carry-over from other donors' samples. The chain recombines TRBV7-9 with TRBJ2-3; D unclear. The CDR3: CASSFPDPTSTDTQYF. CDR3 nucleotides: TGTGCCAGCAGCTTCCCTGATCCTACTAGCACAGATACGCAGTATTTT.